A single sample is the source of the 9 T cell receptor beta chains below, sequenced in a study of blood T cell repertoires in COVID-19. Clones were sequenced by immunoSEQ multiplex PCR, and TCRdb holds only the in-frame ones, with some missing. The sample holds 260,000 or so clones, around 83% seen once. Sample: peripheral blood. The receptor set was obtained from a man of 80 years or more with acute or convalescent COVID-19.

V and J are TRBV24-1 and TRBJ2-7; D perhaps matches TRBD2 (5 bases). Trimming shortened V by 2 bases and J by 5 bases, and 9 bases separated the two germline ends. The CDR3 runs to 13 residues. Germline V gene sequence: CDR1 KGHDR, CDR2 SFDVKD. The CDR3 coding sequence is TGTGCCACCAGTGATTCGTCGGGAAACGAGCAGTACTTC. Protein sequence: CATSDSSGNEQYF.

In nucleotides, the CDR3 is TGTGCCATCAGAAGGACTAGCGGACAAGAGACCCAGTACTTC. Protein: CAIRRTSGQETQYF. This chain uses TRBV10-3 with TRBJ2-5; TRBD2 aligns across 10 bases. V lost 6 bases and J lost 2; bases outside the gene matches: 3. The CDR3 runs 14 residues. Germline CDR1 and CDR2: ENHRY and SYGVKD.

This clone appeared once. The chain carries TRBV10-1 and TRBJ2-3; tentative D call: TRBD2 (5 bases). CDR3 length: 15 residues. V lost 2 bases to trimming and J lost 1 base, with 10 bases between them. The germline gives CDR1 WNHNN, CDR2 SYGVQD (reference sequence). Here the CDR3 reads CASSETRRGTDTQYF. CDR3 in DNA: TGCGCCAGCAGTGAGACTAGAAGGGGCACAGATACGCAGTATTTT.

CDR3 in DNA: TGTGCCAGTAGTATTGGTTGGGACAGGGTCCCTCCACCCCTCCACTTT. It translates to CASSIGWDRVPPPLHF. The V gene is TRBV19, the J gene TRBJ1-6; 9 positions agree with TRBD1. There are 16 residues in the CDR3. V was pared by 3 bases and J by 11 bases, with 11 bases of the junction left unmatched. The germline gives CDR1 LNHDA, CDR2 SQIVND (reference sequence).

This clone was counted many times. This sequence joins TRBV27 and TRBJ1-5; possibly TRBD1 for D (6 bases). The germline V gene has CDR1 MNHEY and CDR2 SMNVEV (reference sequence). The germline V and J ends were trimmed by 6 bases and 5 bases, with 14 bases remaining between them. The CDR3 totals 14 residues. In DNA, the CDR3 is TGTGCCAGCAGCAGGACAGTAAATTATCAGCCCCAGCATTTT. Protein sequence: CASSRTVNYQPQHF.

This clone was seen just once. This chain connects TRBV3-1 (or the pseudogene TRBV3-2) to TRBJ2-7, with 7 bases aligning to TRBD1. This CDR3 region has 15 residues. Germline V gene data show CDR1 as LGHDT and CDR2 as YNNKEL (reference sequence). The ends lost 0 bases at V and 3 bases at J; junction bases unmatched: 5. The CDR3 DNA reads TGTGCCAGCAGCCAAGACGACAGGGACCTCTACGAGCAGTACTTC. This gives the protein CASSQDDRDLYEQYF.

CDR3 nucleotide sequence: TGTGCCAGCAGCGTAGAAGCGGACAGAACAAGTATCAATGAAAAACTGTTTTTT. Protein sequence: CASSVEADRTSINEKLFF. The chain joins TRBV9 to TRBJ1-4; perhaps TRBD1 as D (6 bases). The V end lost 0 bases, the J end lost 5 bases, and 20 bases lay between the germline ends. Germline CDR1 reads SGDLS; CDR2 reads YYNGEE. This CDR3 region has 18 residues.

DNA for the CDR3: TGTGCCAGCCGAACGGGACAGGGGTTCGGGCAGCCCCAGCATTTT. Translated: CASRTGQGFGQPQHF. The chain joins TRBV2 to TRBJ1-5; the match to TRBD1 covers 10 bases. The V segment lost 8 bases and the J segment 7 bases; nucleotides outside the gene matches: 11. From germline, CDR1 is SNHLY and CDR2 FYNNEI. CDR3 length equals 15 residues.

J is TRBJ2-7 and V is TRBV5-1, with 10 nucleotides matching TRBD2. The CDR3 totals 15 residues. Germline V CDR1 and CDR2: SGHRS, YFSETQ. After removal of 4 bases from V and 5 bases from J, the junction contained 9 bases not matched to a gene. The CDR3 is CASSRAGTSVNEQYF. The CDR3 coding sequence is TGCGCCAGCAGCCGTGCCGGGACTAGCGTCAACGAGCAGTACTTC.